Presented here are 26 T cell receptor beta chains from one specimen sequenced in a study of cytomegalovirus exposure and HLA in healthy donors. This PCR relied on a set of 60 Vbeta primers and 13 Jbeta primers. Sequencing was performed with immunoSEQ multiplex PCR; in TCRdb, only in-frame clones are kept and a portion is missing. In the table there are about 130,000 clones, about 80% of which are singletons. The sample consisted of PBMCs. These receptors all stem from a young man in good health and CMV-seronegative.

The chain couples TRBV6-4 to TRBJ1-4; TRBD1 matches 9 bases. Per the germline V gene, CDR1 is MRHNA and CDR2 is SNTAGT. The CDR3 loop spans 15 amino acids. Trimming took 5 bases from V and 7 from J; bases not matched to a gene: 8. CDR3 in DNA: TGTGCCAGCAGTCCCAACAGGGGGCGAAGTGAAAAACTGTTTTTT. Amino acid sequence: CASSPNRGRSEKLFF.

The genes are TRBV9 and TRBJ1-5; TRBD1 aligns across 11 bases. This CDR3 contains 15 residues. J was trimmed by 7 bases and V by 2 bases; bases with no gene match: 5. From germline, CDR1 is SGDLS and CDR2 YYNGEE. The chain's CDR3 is CASSVGQGEMQPQHF. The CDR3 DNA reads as TGTGCCAGCAGCGTGGGACAGGGGGAAATGCAGCCCCAGCATTTT.

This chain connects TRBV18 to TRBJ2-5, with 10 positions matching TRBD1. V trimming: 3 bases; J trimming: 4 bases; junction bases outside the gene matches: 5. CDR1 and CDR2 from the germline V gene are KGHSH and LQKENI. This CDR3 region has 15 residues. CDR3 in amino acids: CASSPGQGRTETQYF. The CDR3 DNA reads TGTGCCAGCTCACCGGGACAGGGGAGGACAGAGACCCAGTACTTC.

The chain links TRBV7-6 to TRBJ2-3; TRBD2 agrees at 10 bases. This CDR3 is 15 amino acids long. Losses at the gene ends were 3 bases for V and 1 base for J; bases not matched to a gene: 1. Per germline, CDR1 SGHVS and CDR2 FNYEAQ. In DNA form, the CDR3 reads TGTGCCAGCAGCTTTCTAGCGGGAGGCACAGATACGCAGTATTTT. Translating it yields CASSFLAGGTDTQYF.

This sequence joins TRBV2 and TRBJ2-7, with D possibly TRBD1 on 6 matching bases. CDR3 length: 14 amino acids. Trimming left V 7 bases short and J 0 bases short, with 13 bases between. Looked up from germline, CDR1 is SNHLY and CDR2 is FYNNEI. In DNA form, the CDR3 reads TGTGCCAGCACCAGACAGGCGAGCTCCTACGAGCAGTACTTC. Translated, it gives CASTRQASSYEQYF.

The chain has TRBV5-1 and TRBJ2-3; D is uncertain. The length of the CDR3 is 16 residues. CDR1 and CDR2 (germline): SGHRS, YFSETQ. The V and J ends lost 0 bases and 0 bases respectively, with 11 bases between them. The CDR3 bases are TGCGCCAGCAGCTTGGGTCAGGTCCTGAGCACAGATACGCAGTATTTT. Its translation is CASSLGQVLSTDTQYF. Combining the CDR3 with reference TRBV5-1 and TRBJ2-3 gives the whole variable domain KAGVTQTPRYLIKTRGQQVTLSCSPISGHRSVSWYQQTPGQGLQFLFEYFSETQRNKGNFPGRFSGRQFSNSRSEMNVSTLELGDSALYLCASSLGQVLSTDTQYFGPGTRLTVL.

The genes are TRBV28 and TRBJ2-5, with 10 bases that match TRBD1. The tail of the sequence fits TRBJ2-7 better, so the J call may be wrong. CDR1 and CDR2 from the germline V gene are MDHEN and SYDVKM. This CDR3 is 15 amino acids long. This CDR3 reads CASRKTGQGKDEQYF. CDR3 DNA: TGTGCCAGCAGGAAAACGGGACAGGGGAAGGACGAGCAGTACTTC.

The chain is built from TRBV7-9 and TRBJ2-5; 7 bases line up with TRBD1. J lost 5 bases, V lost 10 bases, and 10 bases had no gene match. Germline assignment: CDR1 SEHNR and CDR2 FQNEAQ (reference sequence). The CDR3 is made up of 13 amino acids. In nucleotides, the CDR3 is TGTGCCACTAGACAGGGTAACTGGGAGACCCAGTACTTC. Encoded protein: CATRQGNWETQYF.

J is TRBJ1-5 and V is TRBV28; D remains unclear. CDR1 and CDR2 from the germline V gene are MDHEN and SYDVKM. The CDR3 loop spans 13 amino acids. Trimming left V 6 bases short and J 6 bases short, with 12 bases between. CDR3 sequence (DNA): TGTGCCAGCAGGAGGTTGACGAGTCAGCCCCAGCATTTT. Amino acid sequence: CASRRLTSQPQHF.

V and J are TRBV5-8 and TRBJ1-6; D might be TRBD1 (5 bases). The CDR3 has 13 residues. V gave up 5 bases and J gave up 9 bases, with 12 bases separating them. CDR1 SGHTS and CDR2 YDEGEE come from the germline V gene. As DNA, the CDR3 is TGTGCCAGCAGTGGGACTTGGGGTTCACCCCTCCACTTT. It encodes CASSGTWGSPLHF.

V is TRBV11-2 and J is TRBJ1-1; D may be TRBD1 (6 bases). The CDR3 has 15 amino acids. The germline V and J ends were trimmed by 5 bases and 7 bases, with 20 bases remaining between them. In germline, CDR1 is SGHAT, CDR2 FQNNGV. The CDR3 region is CASSHPTRPDSEAFF. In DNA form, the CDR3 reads TGTGCCAGCAGCCACCCGACCAGACCGGACAGTGAAGCTTTCTTT. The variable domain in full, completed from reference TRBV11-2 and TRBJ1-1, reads EAGVAQSPRYKIIEKRQSVAFWCNPISGHATLYWYQQILGQGPKLLIQFQNNGVVDDSQLPKDRFSAERLKGVDSTLKIQPAKLEDSAVYLCASSHPTRPDSEAFFGQGTRLTVV.

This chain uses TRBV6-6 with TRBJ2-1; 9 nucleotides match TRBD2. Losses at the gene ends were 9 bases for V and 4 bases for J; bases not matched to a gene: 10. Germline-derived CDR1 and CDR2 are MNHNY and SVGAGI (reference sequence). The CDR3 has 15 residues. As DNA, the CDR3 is TGTGCCAGTGGACCTAAGACTAGCGGTTACAATGAGCAGTTCTTC. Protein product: CASGPKTSGYNEQFF.

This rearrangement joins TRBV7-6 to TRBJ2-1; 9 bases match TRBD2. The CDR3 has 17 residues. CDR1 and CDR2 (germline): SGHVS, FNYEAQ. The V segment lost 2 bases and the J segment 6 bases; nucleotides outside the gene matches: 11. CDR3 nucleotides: TGTGCCAGCAGCTTAAGGGTGAAGCGGGAGGTGCGCAATGAGCAGTTCTTC. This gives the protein CASSLRVKREVRNEQFF.

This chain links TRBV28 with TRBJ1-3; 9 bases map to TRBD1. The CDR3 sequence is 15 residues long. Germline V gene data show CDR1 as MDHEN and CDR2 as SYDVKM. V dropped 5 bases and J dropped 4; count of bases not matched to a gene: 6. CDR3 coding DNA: TGTGCCAGCAGTAGGCACAGGGGGCTAGGAAACACCATATATTTT. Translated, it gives CASSRHRGLGNTIYF. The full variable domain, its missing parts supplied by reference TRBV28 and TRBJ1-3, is DVKVTQSSRYLVKRTGEKVFLECVQDMDHENMFWYRQDPGLGLRLIYFSYDVKMKEKGDIPEGYSVSREKKERFSLILESASTNQTSMYLCASSRHRGLGNTIYFGEGSWLTVV.

The CDR3 sequence: CASSYRIEAAQFF. The DNA of the CDR3 is TGTGCCAGCAGTTACCGGATAGAGGCGGCGCAGTTCTTC. The rearrangement uses TRBV6-6 and TRBJ2-1; no clear D gene. Trimming cost V 2 bases and J 12 bases, with 14 bases left between them. Germline assignment: CDR1 MNHNY and CDR2 SVGAGI (reference sequence). There are 13 residues in the CDR3.

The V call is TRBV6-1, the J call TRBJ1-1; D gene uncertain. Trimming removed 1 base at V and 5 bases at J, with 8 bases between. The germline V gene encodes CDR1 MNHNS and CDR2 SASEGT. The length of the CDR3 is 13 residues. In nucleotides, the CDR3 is TGTGCCAGCAGTGAAGTTTTAGAAACTGAAGCTTTCTTT. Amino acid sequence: CASSEVLETEAFF.

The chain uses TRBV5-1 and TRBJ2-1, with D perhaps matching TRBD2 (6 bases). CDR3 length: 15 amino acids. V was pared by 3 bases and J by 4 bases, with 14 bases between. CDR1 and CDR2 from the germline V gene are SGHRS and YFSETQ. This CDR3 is CASSSEAGRYNEQFF. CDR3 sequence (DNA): TGCGCCAGCAGCTCCGAAGCGGGCCGATACAATGAGCAGTTCTTC.

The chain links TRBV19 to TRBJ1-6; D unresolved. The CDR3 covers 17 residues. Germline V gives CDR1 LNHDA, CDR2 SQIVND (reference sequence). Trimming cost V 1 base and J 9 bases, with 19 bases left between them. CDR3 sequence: CASSIVTAPNGRSPLHF. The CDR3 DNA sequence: TGTGCCAGTAGTATAGTTACAGCTCCTAACGGTCGTTCACCCCTCCACTTT.

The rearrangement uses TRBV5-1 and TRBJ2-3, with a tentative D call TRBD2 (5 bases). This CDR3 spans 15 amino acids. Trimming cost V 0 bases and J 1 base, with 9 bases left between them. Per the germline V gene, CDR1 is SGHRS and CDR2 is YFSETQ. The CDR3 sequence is CASSLAQAGTDTQYF. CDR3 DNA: TGCGCCAGCAGCTTGGCGCAAGCGGGCACAGATACGCAGTATTTT.

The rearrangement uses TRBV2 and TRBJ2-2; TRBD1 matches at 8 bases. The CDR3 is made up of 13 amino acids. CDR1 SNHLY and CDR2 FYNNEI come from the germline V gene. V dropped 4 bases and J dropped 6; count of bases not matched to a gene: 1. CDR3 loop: CASSATGAGELFF. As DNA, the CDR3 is TGTGCCAGCAGTGCGACAGGGGCCGGGGAGCTGTTTTTT.

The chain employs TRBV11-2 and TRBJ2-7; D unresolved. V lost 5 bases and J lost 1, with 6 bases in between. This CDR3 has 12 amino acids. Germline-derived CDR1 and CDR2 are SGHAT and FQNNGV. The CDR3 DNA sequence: TGTGCCAGCAGCGAGAGGTCCTACGAGCAGTACGTC. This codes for CASSERSYEQYV.

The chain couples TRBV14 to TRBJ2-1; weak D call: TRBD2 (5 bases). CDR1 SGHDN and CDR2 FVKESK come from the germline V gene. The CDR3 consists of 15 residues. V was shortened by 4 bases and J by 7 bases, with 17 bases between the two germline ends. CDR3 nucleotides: TGTGCCAGCAGCCCTTTCGACGGGATGGGGAATGAGCAGTTCTTC. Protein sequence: CASSPFDGMGNEQFF.

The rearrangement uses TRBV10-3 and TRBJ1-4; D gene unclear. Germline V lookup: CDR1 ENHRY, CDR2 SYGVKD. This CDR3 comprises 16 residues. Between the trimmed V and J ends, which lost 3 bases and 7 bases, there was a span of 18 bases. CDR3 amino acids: CAISEGSGVRSEKLFF. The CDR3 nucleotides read TGTGCCATCAGTGAAGGGTCGGGAGTGAGGAGTGAAAAACTGTTTTTT.

CDR3 in amino acids: CAWSDGTVEKLFF. The CDR3 nucleotides are TGTGCCTGGAGTGACGGGACAGTCGAAAAACTGTTTTTT. The V call is TRBV30, the J call TRBJ1-4; TRBD1 matches at 7 bases. CDR1 and CDR2 (germline): GTSNPN, SVGIG (reference sequence). The V segment lost 1 base and the J segment 8 bases; nucleotides outside the gene matches: 4. This CDR3 has 13 amino acids.

CDR3 protein: CASRDMGGNEKLFF. The CDR3 DNA follows: TGTGCCAGCAGGGATATGGGGGGTAATGAAAAACTGTTTTTT. V gene TRBV6-1 combines with J gene TRBJ1-4, with D possibly matching TRBD1 (5 bases). The CDR3 is 14 amino acids. V was trimmed by 6 bases and J by 4 bases, leaving 12 bases between them. Germline-derived CDR1 and CDR2 are MNHNS and SASEGT.

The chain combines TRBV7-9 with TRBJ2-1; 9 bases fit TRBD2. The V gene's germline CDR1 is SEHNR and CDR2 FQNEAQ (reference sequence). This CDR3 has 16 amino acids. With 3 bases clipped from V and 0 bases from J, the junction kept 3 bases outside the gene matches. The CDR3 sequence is CASSLEGLASYNEQFF. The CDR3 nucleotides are TGTGCCAGCAGCTTGGAGGGACTAGCCTCCTACAATGAGCAGTTCTTC.